This record looks at one TCR beta chain sequence and its context. What it binds is not known. This entry is derived from a study of OX40 agonist ivuxolimab in advanced cancers. Study-wide results and limits: Among T cells, CD8+ cells averaged more expanded clones than CD4+ cells.

Assay used: immunoSEQ multiplex PCR; TCRdb lists only in-frame clones, some missing. This table has more than 50,000 clones, around 90% appearing once. CDR3 length: 15 residues. Germline CDR1 is KGHSH and CDR2 is LQKENI. Unmatched junction bases numbered 8, after V lost 6 bases and J lost 1 base. The specimen comprised CD4+ or CD8+ T cells sorted from blood, sampled in a trial of the OX40 agonist ivuxolimab. The sequence was obtained from an adult with an advanced solid tumor such as melanoma, head and neck, liver or kidney cancer. The chain combines TRBV18 with TRBJ2-7, with 8 bases lining up with TRBD1. CDR3 coding DNA: TGTGCCAGCTCGGCGGGGACAGGAGTTTCCTACGAGCAGTACTTC. Encoded protein: CASSAGTGVSYEQYF.